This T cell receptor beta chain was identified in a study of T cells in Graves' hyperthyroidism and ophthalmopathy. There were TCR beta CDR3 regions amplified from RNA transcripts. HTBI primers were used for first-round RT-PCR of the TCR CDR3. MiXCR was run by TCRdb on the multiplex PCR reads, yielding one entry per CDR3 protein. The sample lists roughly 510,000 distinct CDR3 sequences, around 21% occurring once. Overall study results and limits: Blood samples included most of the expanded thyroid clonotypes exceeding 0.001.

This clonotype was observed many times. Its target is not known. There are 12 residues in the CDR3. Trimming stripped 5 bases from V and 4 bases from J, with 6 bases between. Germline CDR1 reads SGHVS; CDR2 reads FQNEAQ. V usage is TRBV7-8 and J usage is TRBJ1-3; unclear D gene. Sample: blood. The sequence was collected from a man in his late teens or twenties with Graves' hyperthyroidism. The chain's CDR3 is CASSPAGNTIYF. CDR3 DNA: TGTGCCAGCAGCCCCGCGGGAAACACCATATATTTT.